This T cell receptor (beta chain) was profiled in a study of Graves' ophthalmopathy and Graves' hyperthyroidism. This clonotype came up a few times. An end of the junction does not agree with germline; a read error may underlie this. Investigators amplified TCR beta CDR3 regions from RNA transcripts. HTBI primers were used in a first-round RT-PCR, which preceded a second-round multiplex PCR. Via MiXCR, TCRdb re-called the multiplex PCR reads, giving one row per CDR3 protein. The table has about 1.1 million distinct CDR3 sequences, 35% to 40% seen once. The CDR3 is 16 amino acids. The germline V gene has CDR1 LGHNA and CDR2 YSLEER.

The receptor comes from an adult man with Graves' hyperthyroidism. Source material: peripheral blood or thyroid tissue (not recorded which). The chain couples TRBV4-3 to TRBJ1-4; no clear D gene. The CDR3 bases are TGCGCCAGCAGCCAAGAGCAGAGCATGGGGTCGGAAAAACTTTTTTTT. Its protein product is CASSQEQSMGSEKLFF.